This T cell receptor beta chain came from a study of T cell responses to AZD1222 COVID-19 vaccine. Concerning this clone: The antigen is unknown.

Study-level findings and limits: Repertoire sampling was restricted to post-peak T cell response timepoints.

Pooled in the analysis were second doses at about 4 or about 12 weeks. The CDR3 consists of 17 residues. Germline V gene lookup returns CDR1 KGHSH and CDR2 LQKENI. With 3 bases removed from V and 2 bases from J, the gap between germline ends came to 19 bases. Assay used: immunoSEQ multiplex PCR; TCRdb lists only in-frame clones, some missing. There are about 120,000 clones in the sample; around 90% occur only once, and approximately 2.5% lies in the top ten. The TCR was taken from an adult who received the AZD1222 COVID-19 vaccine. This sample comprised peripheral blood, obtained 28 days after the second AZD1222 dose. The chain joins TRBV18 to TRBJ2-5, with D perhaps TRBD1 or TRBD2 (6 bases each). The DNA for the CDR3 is TGTGCCAGCTCACCGCAGATGGGGGGTCAGGGGCAAGAGACCCAGTACTTC. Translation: CASSPQMGGQGQETQYF.